These T cell receptor beta chains were read from a single sample in a study of T cell changes during pregnancy in multiple sclerosis. Measured with immunoSEQ multiplex PCR; TCRdb has only the in-frame clones, and not every one. The profile shows tens of thousands of clones, more than 75% of them singletons. The specimen was peripheral blood, collected in the second trimester of pregnancy. These receptors all come from a female donor in good health, enrolled as a control in a pregnancy study. Both conserved end residues are part of each CDR3. The order of the fields is clone size, J gene, D gene, V gene, CDR3 DNA, CDR3 protein. A D gene is named only where the DNA matches it firmly. Clone size is stated in some rows and not others, as once, few, many or a class when expanded.

NA TRBJ2-7 NA TRBV5-1 TGCGCCAGCAGCTGGCCGCGGGGATCCTACGAGCAGTACTTC CASSWPRGSYEQYF
NA TRBJ2-1 TRBD2 TRBV5-4 TGTGCCAGCAGCCCTGGGGCGGGAGTCGTCAATGAGCAGTTCTTC CASSPGAGVVNEQFF
NA TRBJ2-7 NA TRBV29-1 TGCAGCGTAACCCCCGGGGCCAGGGGCGAGCAGTACTTC CSVTPGARGEQYF
NA TRBJ2-3 NA TRBV5-1 TGCGCCAGCAGCTTGTCTATAGGGGTGAAGGCAGATACGCAGTATTTT CASSLSIGVKADTQYF
once TRBJ2-7 NA TRBV5-8 TGTGCCAGCAGCTTGGCCCACTACGAGCAGTACTTC CASSLAHYEQYF
NA TRBJ1-2 NA TRBV21-1 TGTGCCAGCAGCAAATGGGAGGGCGCAGTTGCCTATGGCTACACCTTC CASSKWEGAVAYGYTF
NA TRBJ1-1 NA TRBV10-3 TGTGCCATCACCCCAAGAGACGTTGGGCACACTGAAGCTTTCTTT CAITPRDVGHTEAFF
NA TRBJ1-5 NA TRBV5-6 TGTGCCAGCAGCTTGGCCGGCGGGGCGCCGAATCAGCCCCAGCATTTT CASSLAGGAPNQPQHF
NA TRBJ2-1 TRBD1 TRBV10-3 TGTGCCATCAGGGGGGGACAGGGAGCCTACAATGAGCAGTTCTTC CAIRGGQGAYNEQFF
NA TRBJ2-2 TRBD2 TRBV7-3 TGTGCCAGCAGCGAGACTAGCGGGGGTAACACCGGGGAGCTGTTTTTT CASSETSGGNTGELFF